One and the same sample provided the 4 T cell receptor beta chains below, sequenced in a study of blood T cells in healthy people across ages. Primers used in a second PCR of roughly 7 to 12 cycles were a sample-barcoded 5' primer and a J-beta primer mix. TCRdb reanalysed the 5' RACE reads using MiXCR and keeps one entry per CDR3 protein. Of about 1.7 million distinct CDR3 sequences listed, roughly 30% are singletons. Sequencing input: blood. The receptors stem from a woman aged 25 to 39 in good health.

The rearrangement joins TRBV30 to TRBJ2-5; D is perhaps TRBD2 (5 bases). Trimming removed 5 bases at V and 5 bases at J, with 9 bases between. The CDR3 runs 11 residues. Germline V gene sequence: CDR1 GTSNPN, CDR2 SVGIG (reference sequence). The CDR3 sequence: CAWVGEETQYF. The CDR3, as DNA: TGTGCCTGGGTCGGGGAGGAGACCCAGTACTTC. The complete variable domain, with remaining parts taken from reference TRBV30 and TRBJ2-5, reads SQTIHQWPATLVQPVGSPLSLECTVEGTSNPNLYWYRQAAGRGLQLLFYSVGIGQISSEVPQNLSASRPQDRQFILSSKKLLLSDSGFYLCAWVGEETQYFGPGTRLLVL.

This clonotype was observed at least ten times. This chain joins TRBV5-6 and TRBJ2-7; D is undetermined. Looked up from germline, CDR1 is SGHDT and CDR2 is YYEEEE. Trimming pared 0 bases from V and 3 bases from J, leaving 10 bases between. This CDR3 is 14 amino acids long. This chain's CDR3 is CASSLAYLNYEQYF. The DNA for the CDR3 is TGTGCCAGCAGCTTGGCCTATCTCAACTACGAGCAGTACTTC.

This clonotype was picked up many times. The rearrangement links TRBV24-1 to TRBJ2-3, with D unresolved. Trimming shortened V by 3 bases and J by 2 bases, and 5 bases separated the two germline ends. Germline V gives CDR1 KGHDR, CDR2 SFDVKD. This CDR3 is 13 amino acids long. The CDR3 loop reads CATSDGPTDTQYF. The CDR3 coding sequence is TGTGCCACCAGTGATGGCCCCACAGATACGCAGTATTTT.

The chain recombines TRBV25-1 with TRBJ1-2, with a possible D match to TRBD1 (6 bases). CDR1 and CDR2 (germline): MGHDK, SYGVNS. V was trimmed by 4 bases and J by 7 bases, leaving 13 bases between them. CDR3 length: 13 amino acids. The CDR3 region is CASSGYRDGGYTF. In nucleotides, the CDR3 is TGTGCCAGCAGTGGATACAGGGATGGTGGCTACACCTTC.